These 5 T cell receptor beta chains were all obtained from the same sample, sequenced in a study of CD8+ T cells in alopecia areata listed by TCRdb under 2018. Receptors were amplified or captured by the immunoSEQ multiplex PCR assay. RNA was extracted from all samples and reverse transcribed into cDNA as template for TCR sequencing. TCRdb re-hosts the immuneACCESS table, in-frame sequences only. Its copies lack some clones; in the studies checked, an unresolved V gene accounts for under half of them, and the cause for the rest is not known. The sample contains 180,000 or so clones, roughly 50% of them found a single time. Of the sample, 10% to 14% falls within the top ten clones. The time point label of this sample denotes: 24 weeks on oral tofacitinib. In the paper's terms, the treatment or condition label means: oral pan-JAK inhibitor, 5-10 mg twice daily. Specimen: CD8+ T cells sorted from blood, collected at week 24, from a patient treated with tofacitinib. The receptors originated from a human donor with alopecia areata.

This clone showed up just a few times. The rearrangement uses TRBV7-2 and TRBJ1-1; no clear D gene. The germline V gene encodes CDR1 SGHTA and CDR2 FQGNSA. This CDR3 has 13 residues. Trimming shortened V by 6 bases and J by 4 bases, and 12 bases separated the two germline ends. CDR3 loop: CASSLGVATEAFF. Written as DNA, the CDR3 is TGTGCCAGCAGTCTCGGGGTCGCCACTGAAGCTTTCTTT.

The genes are TRBV19 and TRBJ1-2, with D uncertain. The length of the CDR3 is 13 residues. Germline CDR1 reads LNHDA; CDR2 reads SQIVND (reference sequence). V was trimmed by 7 bases and J by 4 bases, leaving 13 bases between them. The CDR3 nucleotides are TGTGCCAGTAAGACGGGCAACCTCTATGGCTACACCTTC. Translated, it gives CASKTGNLYGYTF.

J is TRBJ2-4 and V is TRBV6-6, with TRBD1 identical over 7 bases. The CDR3 has 15 residues. J lost 1 base, V lost 7 bases, and 7 bases had no gene match. Germline-derived CDR1 and CDR2 are MNHNY and SVGAGI (reference sequence). DNA of the CDR3: TGTGCCAGCAACGAACAGGGGTTGGCCAAAAACATTCAGTACTTC. Translation gives CASNEQGLAKNIQYF.

V gene TRBV23-1 combines with J gene TRBJ2-5; D not certain. TRBV23-1 is filed as an ORF, its function uncertain. This CDR3 spans 15 amino acids. V was shortened by 4 bases and J by 1 base, with 13 bases between the two germline ends. The CDR3 bases are TGCGCCAGCAGTCCGTCGGTCCACCTCCAAGAGACCCAGTACTTC. This encodes CASSPSVHLQETQYF.

This clone was counted a single time. This chain uses TRBV30 with TRBJ2-7; 9 bases map to TRBD1. With 7 bases clipped from V and 5 bases from J, the junction kept 12 bases outside the gene matches. Looked up from germline, CDR1 is GTSNPN and CDR2 is SVGIG (reference sequence). CDR3 length: 14 amino acids. CDR3 bases: TGTGCCTCAGTCTATGAGGACAGGGGCCACGAGCAGTACTTC. This translates into CASVYEDRGHEQYF.